These 2 T cell receptor beta chains share one sample of origin, sequenced in a study of cytomegalovirus exposure and HLA in healthy donors. Data came from immunoSEQ multiplex PCR; TCRdb stores just in-frame clones and leaves some out. The sample holds some 130,000 clones; 88% are singletons and the top ten take approximately 1.3%. The sequenced sample consisted of PBMCs. The origin of the receptors is a man younger than 40 in good health and CMV-seronegative.

The rearrangement uses TRBV5-1 and TRBJ1-1, with D possibly being TRBD1 (6 bases). The CDR3 loop spans 15 amino acids. With 0 bases removed from V and 1 base from J, the gap between germline ends came to 10 bases. CDR1 SGHRS and CDR2 YFSETQ come from the germline V gene. CDR3 amino acids: CASSLAVDRNTEAFF. DNA of the CDR3: TGCGCCAGCAGCTTGGCCGTGGACAGGAACACTGAAGCTTTCTTT.

The chain couples TRBV27 to TRBJ2-3, with TRBD2 matching over 10 bases. The CDR3 spans 17 residues. With V trimmed by 7 bases and J by 2 bases, 12 bases remained unmatched. Germline assignment: CDR1 MNHEY and CDR2 SMNVEV (reference sequence). The CDR3, as DNA: TGTGCCAGCAACCTTATAGGGCTAGCGGGGGCCACAGATACGCAGTATTTT. This encodes CASNLIGLAGATDTQYF.